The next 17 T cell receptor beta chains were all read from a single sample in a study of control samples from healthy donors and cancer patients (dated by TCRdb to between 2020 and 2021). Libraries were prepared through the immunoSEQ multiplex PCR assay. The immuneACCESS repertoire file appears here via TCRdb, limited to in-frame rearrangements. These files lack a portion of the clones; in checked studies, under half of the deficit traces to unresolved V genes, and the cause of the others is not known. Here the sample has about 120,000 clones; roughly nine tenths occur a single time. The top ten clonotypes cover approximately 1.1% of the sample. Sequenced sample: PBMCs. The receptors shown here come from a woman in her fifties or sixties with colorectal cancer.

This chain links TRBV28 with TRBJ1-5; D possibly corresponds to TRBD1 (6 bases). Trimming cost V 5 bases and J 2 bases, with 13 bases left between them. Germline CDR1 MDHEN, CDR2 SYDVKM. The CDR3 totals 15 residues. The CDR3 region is CASSPGGGGNQPQHF. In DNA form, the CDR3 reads TGTGCCAGCAGTCCCGGAGGGGGTGGCAATCAGCCCCAGCATTTT. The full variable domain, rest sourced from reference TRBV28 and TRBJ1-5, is DVKVTQSSRYLVKRTGEKVFLECVQDMDHENMFWYRQDPGLGLRLIYFSYDVKMKEKGDIPEGYSVSREKKERFSLILESASTNQTSMYLCASSPGGGGNQPQHFGDGTRLSIL.

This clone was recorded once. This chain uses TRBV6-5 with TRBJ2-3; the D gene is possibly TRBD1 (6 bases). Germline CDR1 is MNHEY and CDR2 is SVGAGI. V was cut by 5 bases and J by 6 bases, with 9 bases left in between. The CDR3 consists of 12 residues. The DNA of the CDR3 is TGTGCCAGCAGTAGAAGGGGGGATACGCAGTATTTT. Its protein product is CASSRRGDTQYF.

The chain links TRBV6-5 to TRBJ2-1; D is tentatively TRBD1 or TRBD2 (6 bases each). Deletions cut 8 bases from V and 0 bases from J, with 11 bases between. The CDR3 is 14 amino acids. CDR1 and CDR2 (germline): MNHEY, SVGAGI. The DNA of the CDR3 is TGTGCCAGCGGGGGCGGGGACTCCTACAATGAGCAGTTCTTC. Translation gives CASGGGDSYNEQFF.

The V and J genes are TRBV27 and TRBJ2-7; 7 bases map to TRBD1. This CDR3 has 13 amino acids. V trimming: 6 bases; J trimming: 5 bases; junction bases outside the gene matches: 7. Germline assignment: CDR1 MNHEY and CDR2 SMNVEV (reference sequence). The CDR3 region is CASSLGQSHEQYF. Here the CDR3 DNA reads TGTGCCAGCAGCCTGGGACAGTCTCACGAGCAGTACTTC.

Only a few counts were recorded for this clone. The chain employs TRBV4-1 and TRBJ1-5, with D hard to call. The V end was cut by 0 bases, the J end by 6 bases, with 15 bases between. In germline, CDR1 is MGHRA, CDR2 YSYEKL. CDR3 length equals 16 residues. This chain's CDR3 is CASSQDRGQRGQPQHF. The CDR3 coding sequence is TGCGCCAGCAGCCAAGATCGAGGGCAACGGGGTCAGCCCCAGCATTTT.

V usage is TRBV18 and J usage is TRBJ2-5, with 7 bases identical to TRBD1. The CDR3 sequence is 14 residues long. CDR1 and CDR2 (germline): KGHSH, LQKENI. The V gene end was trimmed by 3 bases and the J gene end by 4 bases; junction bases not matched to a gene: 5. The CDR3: CASSPETGRETQYF. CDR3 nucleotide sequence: TGTGCCAGCTCACCTGAGACAGGGAGAGAGACCCAGTACTTC.

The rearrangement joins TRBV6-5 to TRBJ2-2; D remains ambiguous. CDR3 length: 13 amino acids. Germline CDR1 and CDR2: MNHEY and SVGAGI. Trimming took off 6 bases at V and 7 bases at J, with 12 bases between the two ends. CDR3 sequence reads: CASSVGLDGELFF. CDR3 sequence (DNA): TGTGCCAGCAGCGTGGGTTTGGACGGGGAGCTGTTTTTT.

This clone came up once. CDR3 loop: CASRAIRTASSNQPQHF. Written as DNA, the CDR3 is TGTGCCAGCAGGGCTATCAGAACGGCGTCTAGCAATCAGCCCCAGCATTTT. This rearrangement joins TRBV28 to TRBJ1-5; D gene unclear. The CDR3 length is 17 residues. The germline V gene has CDR1 MDHEN and CDR2 SYDVKM. With 6 bases removed from V and 0 bases from J, the gap between germline ends came to 18 bases.

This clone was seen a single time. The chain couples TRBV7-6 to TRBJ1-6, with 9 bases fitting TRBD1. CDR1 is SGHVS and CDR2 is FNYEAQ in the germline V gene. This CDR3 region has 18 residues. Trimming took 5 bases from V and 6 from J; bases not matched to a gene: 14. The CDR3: CASSARDRVFFGNSPLHF. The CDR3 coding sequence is TGTGCCAGCAGCGCCCGGGACAGGGTTTTTTTCGGTAATTCACCCCTCCACTTT.

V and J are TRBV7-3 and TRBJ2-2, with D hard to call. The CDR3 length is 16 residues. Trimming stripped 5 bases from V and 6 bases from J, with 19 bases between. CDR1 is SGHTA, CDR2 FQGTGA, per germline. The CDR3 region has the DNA TGTGCCAGCAGCCCGCGACATTATACACCGGCCGGGGAGCTGTTTTTT. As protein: CASSPRHYTPAGELFF.

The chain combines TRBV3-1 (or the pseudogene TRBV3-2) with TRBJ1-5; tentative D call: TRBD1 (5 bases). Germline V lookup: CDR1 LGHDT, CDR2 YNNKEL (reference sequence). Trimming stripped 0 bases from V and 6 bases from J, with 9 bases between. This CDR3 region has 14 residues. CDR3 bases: TGTGCCAGCAGCCAAGATGCCGGGACTCAGCCCCAGCATTTT. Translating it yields CASSQDAGTQPQHF.

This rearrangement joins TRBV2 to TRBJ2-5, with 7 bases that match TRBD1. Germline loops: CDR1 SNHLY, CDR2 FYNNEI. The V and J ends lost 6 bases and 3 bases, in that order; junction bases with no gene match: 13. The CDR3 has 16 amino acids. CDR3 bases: TGTGCCAGCAGGGAATTTCCGGGCCAGGGGGAAGAGACCCAGTACTTC. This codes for CASREFPGQGEETQYF.

DNA of the CDR3: TGCGCCAGCAGCTTGGTGAGCGGGAGGGTTTCCAATGAGCAGTTCTTC. Translated, it gives CASSLVSGRVSNEQFF. The rearrangement joins TRBV5-1 to TRBJ2-1, with 10 bases fitting TRBD2. V shed 0 bases, J shed 6 bases, and the junction held 6 bases outside the gene matches. CDR1 SGHRS and CDR2 YFSETQ come from the germline V gene. This CDR3 is 16 amino acids long. Complete variable domain (other parts from reference TRBV5-1 and TRBJ2-1): KAGVTQTPRYLIKTRGQQVTLSCSPISGHRSVSWYQQTPGQGLQFLFEYFSETQRNKGNFPGRFSGRQFSNSRSEMNVSTLELGDSALYLCASSLVSGRVSNEQFFGPGTRLTVL.

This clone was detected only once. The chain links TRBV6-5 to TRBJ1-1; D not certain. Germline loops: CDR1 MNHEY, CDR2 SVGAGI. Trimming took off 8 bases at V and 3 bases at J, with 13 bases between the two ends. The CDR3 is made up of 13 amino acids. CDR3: CASGRDGYTEAFF. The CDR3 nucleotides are TGTGCCAGCGGGAGAGACGGATACACTGAAGCTTTCTTT.

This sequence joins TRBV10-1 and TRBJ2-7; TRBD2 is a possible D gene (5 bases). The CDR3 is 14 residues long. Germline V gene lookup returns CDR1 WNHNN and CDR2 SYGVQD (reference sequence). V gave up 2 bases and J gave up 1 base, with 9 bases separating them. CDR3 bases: TGCGCCAGCAGTGAGATAGCGTCTTCCTACGAGCAGTACTTC. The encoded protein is CASSEIASSYEQYF.

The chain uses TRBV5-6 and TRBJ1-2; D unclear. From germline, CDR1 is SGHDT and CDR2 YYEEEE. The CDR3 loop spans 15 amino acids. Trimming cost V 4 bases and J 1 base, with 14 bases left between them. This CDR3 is CASSRNPRVNYGYTF. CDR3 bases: TGTGCCAGCAGCAGAAACCCTAGGGTTAACTATGGCTACACCTTC.

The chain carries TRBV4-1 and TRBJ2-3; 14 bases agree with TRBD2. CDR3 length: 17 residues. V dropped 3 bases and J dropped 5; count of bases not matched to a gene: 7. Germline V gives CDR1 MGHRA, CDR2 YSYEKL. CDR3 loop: CASSQVTSGRAKDTQYF. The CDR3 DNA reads TGCGCCAGCAGCCAGGTGACTAGCGGGAGGGCCAAAGATACGCAGTATTTT.